This TCR beta chain is from a study of T cell responses to AZD1222 COVID-19 vaccine (dated by TCRdb to 2020 to 2022). Context from the whole study: AZD1222 recipients with second doses at about 4 weeks or about 12 weeks were pooled, because spike-specific TCR depth and breadth did not differ between schedules. TCR sequencing covered 230 or so trial participants: about 210 given two doses of AZD1222 and approximately 25 given two doses of MenACWY control vaccine. Enrollment into the trials was organized by age into subgroups of 18-55, 56-69 and 70-plus years, and those subgroups contained approximately 160, 26 and 62 TCR-sequenced participants, respectively. The paper as a whole reports these results and caveats: Participants were mostly white British, with more females than males. The authors suggested clonal diversity may have been underestimated. The vaccine-associated CD4 TCRs covered the entire spike protein, and the dominant responses fell in regions 160-218 and 743-854. Reportedly, almost half of the unique spike-specific TCRs recognized epitopes lying outside the regions that are mutated in the B.1.351 and B.1.1.7 variants. Only 5 to 7 AZD1222 recipients were SARS-CoV-2 seropositive at baseline, limiting conclusions about previously exposed vaccinees. After two AZD1222 doses, spike-specific TCR breadth and depth were significantly higher than at day 0 and than in MenACWY recipients. In the small 56-69-year group, the increase in depth fell short of significance, most likely because of low power. Because no day 14 peak-response samples were available, repertoires were characterized only after the peak T cell response.

Remarks on this clone: Its antigen remains undetermined. Base qualities are not at hand, and no much larger clone is one base apart.

The CDR3 regions of human TCRbeta chains were analyzed by immunosequencing. Per the authors' processing: Repertoire TCRs were matched against a reference library of SARS-CoV-2-specific TCRs generated with the MIRA antigen-specificity platform. Breadth was defined as the fraction of unique TCRs that were SARS-CoV-2-associated, and depth was defined as the fraction of total T cells that were SARS-CoV-2-associated. Each spike-specific TCR was assigned to its reactive spike region and to a CD4 or CD8 class using the MIRA data. Log10-transformed breadth and depth values were compared by one-way ANOVA with Sidak's multiple comparisons tests. What TCRdb holds here is the immuneACCESS table cut down to in-frame rearrangements. Part of the clones is not present; checked against another copy, under half of the missing clones reflect an unresolved V gene, and the others are unexplained. The V and J calls and clone size are taken from that table; D and trimming were inferred from the DNA. Present in this sample are about 67,000 clones, approximately 80% of which were seen just once. Jointly, the top ten make up about 20% of the sample.

The time point label, read with the paper, signifies: baseline before first vaccination. Vaccinee samples were obtained from the UK trials COV001 and COV002, which included a single-blind randomized controlled phase 2/3 trial of AZD1222 (ChAdOx1 nCoV-19) in healthy adults. For TCRbeta chain sequencing, PBMC samples from trial participants were taken at day 0 and at day 28 after the second dose. From the cysteine up to the phenylalanine, the CDR3 has a length of 16 residues. Of the read, only the CDR3 DNA is kept; its 48 bases are in frame from base 1. The receptor comes from an adult in good health. Source: peripheral blood, taken on day 0 of AZD1222 vaccination. The rearranged chain carries TRBV21-1 and TRBJ2-5; the D segment call TRBD1 is taken from the table without a DNA check. TRBV21-1 constitutes a pseudogene. The DNA is TGTGCCAGCAGCACGATCAGGGGGCCCCCCCAAGAGACCCAGTACTTC. The resulting protein is CASSTIRGPPQETQYF.